One sample yielded the 5 T cell receptor beta chains listed below, sequenced in a study of T cell changes during pregnancy in multiple sclerosis. Libraries were prepared by immunoSEQ multiplex PCR; TCRdb keeps only in-frame clonotypes and omits some of them. The sample lists 70,000 to 75,000 clones; almost 95% were seen once. Sequenced material: peripheral blood, taken before pregnancy. These receptors were taken from a female donor with multiple sclerosis, enrolled in a pregnancy study.

The chain joins TRBV7-3 to TRBJ2-3, with 11 bases matching TRBD2. Germline CDR1 and CDR2: SGHTA and FQGTGA. The CDR3 loop spans 15 amino acids. J was trimmed by 5 bases and V by 6 bases; bases with no gene match: 7. The DNA of the CDR3 is TGTGCCAGCAGTCCTTCCGGGACTAGCGGAGATACGCAGTATTTT. Its protein is CASSPSGTSGDTQYF.

The rearrangement joins TRBV12-5 to TRBJ1-4, with 7 positions matching TRBD1. The J segment lost 4 bases and the V segment lost 0 bases, leaving 5 bases of the junction unmatched. The CDR3 sequence is 16 residues long. Looked up from germline, CDR1 is LGHNT and CDR2 is FRNRAP. CDR3 bases: TGTGCTAGTGGTTTGGTTAGGACAGGACGTAATGAAAAACTGTTTTTT. Translating gives CASGLVRTGRNEKLFF.

This sequence joins TRBV19 and TRBJ2-7; possibly TRBD1 for D (6 bases). Germline V CDR1 and CDR2: LNHDA, SQIVND (reference sequence). The CDR3 contains 15 residues. V was trimmed by 4 bases and J by 6 bases, leaving 19 bases between them. DNA of the CDR3: TGTGCCAGTAGTACTTCAGGGGCCCTAGGGCTCGAGCAGTACTTC. It specifies CASSTSGALGLEQYF.

The V call is TRBV19, the J call TRBJ2-1; possible D gene TRBD1, 6 bases. Between the trimmed V and J ends, which lost 3 bases and 6 bases, there was a span of 18 bases. Germline V gene sequence: CDR1 LNHDA, CDR2 SQIVND (reference sequence). The CDR3 has 16 amino acids. The CDR3 is CASSIKQGGKSNEQFF. As DNA, the CDR3 is TGTGCCAGTAGTATTAAACAGGGCGGAAAGAGCAATGAGCAGTTCTTC.

In this sample, this clone turned up once. This chain joins TRBV4-2 and TRBJ1-2, with a weak D call TRBD1 (5 bases). CDR3 length: 14 residues. Between the trimmed V and J ends, which lost 1 base and 5 bases, there was a span of 11 bases. Germline loops: CDR1 LGHNA, CDR2 YNFKEQ. The CDR3 reads CASSQGRAVYGYTF. As DNA, the CDR3 is TGTGCCAGCAGCCAAGGCAGGGCCGTTTATGGCTACACCTTC.